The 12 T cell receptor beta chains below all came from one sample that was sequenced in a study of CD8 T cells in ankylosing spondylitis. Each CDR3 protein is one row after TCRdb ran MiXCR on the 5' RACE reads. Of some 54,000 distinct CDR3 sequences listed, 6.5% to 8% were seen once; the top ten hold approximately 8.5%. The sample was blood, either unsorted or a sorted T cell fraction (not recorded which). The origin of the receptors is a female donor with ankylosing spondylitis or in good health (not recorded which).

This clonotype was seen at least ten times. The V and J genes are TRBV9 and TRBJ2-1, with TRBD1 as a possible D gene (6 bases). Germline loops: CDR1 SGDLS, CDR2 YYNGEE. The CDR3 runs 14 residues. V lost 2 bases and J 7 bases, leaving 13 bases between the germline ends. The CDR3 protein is CASSVDGGRNEQFF. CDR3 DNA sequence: TGTGCCAGCAGCGTCGATGGGGGCCGGAATGAGCAGTTCTTC.

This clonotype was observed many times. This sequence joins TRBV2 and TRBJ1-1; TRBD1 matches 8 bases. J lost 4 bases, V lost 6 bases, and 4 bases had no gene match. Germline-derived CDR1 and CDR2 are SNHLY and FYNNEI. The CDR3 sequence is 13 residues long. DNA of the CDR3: TGTGCCAGCAGGCAGGGGGCTGCCACTGAAGCTTTCTTT. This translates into CASRQGAATEAFF.

The CDR3 spells CASSPTGGKSQLFF. CDR3 bases: TGTGCCAGCAGCCCCACCGGCGGGAAATCACAGCTGTTTTTT. This chain joins TRBV28 and TRBJ1-4; no clear D. This CDR3 comprises 14 residues. Germline V gene data show CDR1 as MDHEN and CDR2 as SYDVKM. V lost 6 bases and J lost 14, with 22 bases in between.

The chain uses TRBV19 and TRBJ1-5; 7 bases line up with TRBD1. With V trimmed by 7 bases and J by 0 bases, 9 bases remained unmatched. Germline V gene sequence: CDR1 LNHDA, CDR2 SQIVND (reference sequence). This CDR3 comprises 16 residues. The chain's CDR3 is CASISLGTASNQPQHF. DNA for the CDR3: TGTGCCAGTATTTCCCTCGGGACAGCTAGCAATCAGCCCCAGCATTTT.

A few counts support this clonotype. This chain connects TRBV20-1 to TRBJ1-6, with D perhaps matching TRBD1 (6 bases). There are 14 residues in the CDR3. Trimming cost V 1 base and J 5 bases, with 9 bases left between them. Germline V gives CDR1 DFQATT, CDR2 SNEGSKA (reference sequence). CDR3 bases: TGCAGTGCTAGAGTCGAGGGGGATAATTCACCCCTCCACTTT. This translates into CSARVEGDNSPLHF.

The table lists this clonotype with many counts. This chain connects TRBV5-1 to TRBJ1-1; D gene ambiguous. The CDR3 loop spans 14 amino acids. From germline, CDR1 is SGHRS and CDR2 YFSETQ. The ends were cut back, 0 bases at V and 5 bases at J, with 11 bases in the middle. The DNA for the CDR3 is TGCGCCAGCAGCTTGGCGGCTGGTAGGACTGAAGCTTTCTTT. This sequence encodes CASSLAAGRTEAFF.

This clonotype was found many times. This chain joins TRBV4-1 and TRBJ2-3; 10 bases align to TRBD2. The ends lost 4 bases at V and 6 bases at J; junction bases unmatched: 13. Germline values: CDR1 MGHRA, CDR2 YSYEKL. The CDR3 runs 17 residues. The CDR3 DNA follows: TGCGCCAGCAGCCCCAACCACCTAGCGGGGGCTGGGGATACGCAGTATTTT. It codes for CASSPNHLAGAGDTQYF.

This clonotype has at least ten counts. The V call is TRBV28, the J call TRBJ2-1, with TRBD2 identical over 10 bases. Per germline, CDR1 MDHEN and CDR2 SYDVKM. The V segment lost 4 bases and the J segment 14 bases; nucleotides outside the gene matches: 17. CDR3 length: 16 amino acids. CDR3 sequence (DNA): TGTGCCAGCAGTTCAACCCCCCTAGCGGGGGCCTCGCTTGAGTTCTTC. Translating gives CASSSTPLAGASLEFF.

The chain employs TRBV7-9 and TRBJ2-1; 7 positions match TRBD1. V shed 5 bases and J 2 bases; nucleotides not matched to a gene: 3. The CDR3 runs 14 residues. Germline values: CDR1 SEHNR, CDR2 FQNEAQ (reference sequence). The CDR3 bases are TGTGCCAGCAGCCAGGGGACAGCCTACAATGAGCAGTTCTTC. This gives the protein CASSQGTAYNEQFF. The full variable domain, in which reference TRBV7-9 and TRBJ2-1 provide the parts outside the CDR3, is DTGVSQNPRHKITKRGQNVTFRCDPISEHNRLYWYRQTLGQGPEFLTYFQNEAQLEKSRLLSDRFSAERPKGSFSTLEIQRTEQGDSAMYLCASSQGTAYNEQFFGPGTRLTVL.

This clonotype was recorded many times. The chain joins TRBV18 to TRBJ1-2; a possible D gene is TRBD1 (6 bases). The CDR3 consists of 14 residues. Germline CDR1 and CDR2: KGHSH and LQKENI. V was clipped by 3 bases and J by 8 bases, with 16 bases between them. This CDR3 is CASSPGQNLYGYTF. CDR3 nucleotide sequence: TGTGCCAGCTCACCCGGACAGAACCTTTACGGCTACACCTTC.

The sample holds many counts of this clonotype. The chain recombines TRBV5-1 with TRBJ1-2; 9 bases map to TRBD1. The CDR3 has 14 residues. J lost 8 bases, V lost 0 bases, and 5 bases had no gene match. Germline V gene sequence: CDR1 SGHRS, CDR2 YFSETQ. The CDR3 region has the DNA TGCGCCAGCAGCTTGGGAACAGGGGGCGACGGCTACACCTTC. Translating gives CASSLGTGGDGYTF.

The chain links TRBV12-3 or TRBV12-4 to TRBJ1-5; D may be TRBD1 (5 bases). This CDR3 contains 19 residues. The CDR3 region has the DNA TGTACCTGCAGTTTAAACCTAGGGCAGGGAGGGTCAGGCAATCAGCCCCAGCATTTT. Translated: CTCSLNLGQGGSGNQPQHF.